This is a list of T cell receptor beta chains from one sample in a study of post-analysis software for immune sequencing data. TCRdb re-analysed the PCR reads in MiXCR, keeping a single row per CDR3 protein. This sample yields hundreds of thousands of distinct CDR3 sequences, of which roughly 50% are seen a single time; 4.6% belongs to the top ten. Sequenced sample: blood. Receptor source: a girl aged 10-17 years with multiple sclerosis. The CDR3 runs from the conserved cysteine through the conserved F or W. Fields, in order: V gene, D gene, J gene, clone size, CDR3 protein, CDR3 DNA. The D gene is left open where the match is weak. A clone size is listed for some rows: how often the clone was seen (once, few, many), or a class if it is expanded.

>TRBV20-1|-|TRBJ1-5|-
CSAREGRAAQPQHF
TGCAGTGCTAGAGAGGGCCGGGCTGCTCAGCCCCAGCATTTT
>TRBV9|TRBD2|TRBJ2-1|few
CASSISGTSVEQFF
TGTGCCAGCAGCATTTCCGGGACTAGCGTTGAGCAGTTCTTC
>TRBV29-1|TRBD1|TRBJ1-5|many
CSVGTGSNQPQHF
TGCAGCGTCGGGACAGGGTCCAATCAGCCCCAGCATTTT
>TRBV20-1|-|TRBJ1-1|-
CSASSPGRRTEAFF
TGCAGTGCTAGTTCACCAGGGAGACGGACTGAAGCTTTCTTT
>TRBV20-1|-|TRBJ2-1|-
CSARLPSVGEQFF
TGCAGTGCTAGATTACCTAGCGTTGGTGAGCAGTTCTTC
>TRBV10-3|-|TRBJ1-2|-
CAISDEGASLDGYTF
TGTGCCATCAGTGATGAAGGGGCGAGCTTAGATGGCTACACCTTC
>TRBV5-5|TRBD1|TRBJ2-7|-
CASSSGTGWEQYF
TGTGCCAGCAGTTCCGGGACAGGTTGGGAGCAGTACTTC
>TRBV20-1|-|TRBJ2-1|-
CSANVGGLYNEQFF
TGCAGTGCCAACGTGGGGGGGCTCTACAATGAGCAGTTCTTC
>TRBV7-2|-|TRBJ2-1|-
CASSLDGGAEQFF
TGTGCCAGCAGCTTAGACGGGGGAGCTGAGCAGTTCTTC
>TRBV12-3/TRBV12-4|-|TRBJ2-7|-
CASRERSSYEQYF
TGTGCCAGCAGAGAGAGAAGCTCCTACGAGCAGTACTTC
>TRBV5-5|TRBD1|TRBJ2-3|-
CASSQGAFDTQYF
TGTGCCAGCAGCCAGGGGGCATTTGATACGCAGTATTTT
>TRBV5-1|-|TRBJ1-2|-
CASSPRTLSSHGYTF
TGCGCCAGCAGCCCCCGGACACTATCGAGTCATGGCTACACCTTC
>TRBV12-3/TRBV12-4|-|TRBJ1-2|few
CASSPFDRIPYGYTF
TGTGCCAGCAGTCCCTTTGACAGAATCCCTTATGGCTACACCTTC
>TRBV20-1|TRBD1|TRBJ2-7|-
CSARKTGTGAYEQYF
TGCAGTGCTAGAAAGACCGGGACAGGGGCCTACGAGCAGTACTTC
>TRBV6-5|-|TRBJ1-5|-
CASSTPPEPQHF
TGTGCCAGCAGCACTCCCCCAGAGCCCCAGCATTTT
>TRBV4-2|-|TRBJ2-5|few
CASRKDRQETQYF
TGTGCCAGCAGGAAAGACAGGCAAGAGACCCAGTACTTC
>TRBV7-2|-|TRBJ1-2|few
CASSYSRGRDGYTF
TGTGCCAGCAGCTATAGCCGTGGGAGGGATGGCTACACCTTC
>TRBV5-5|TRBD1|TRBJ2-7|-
CASSFTAQGAYEQYF
TGTGCCAGCAGCTTTACCGCCCAGGGGGCCTACGAGCAGTACTTC
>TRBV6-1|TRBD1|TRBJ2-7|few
CASSEGQGADEQYF
TGTGCCAGCAGTGAAGGGCAGGGGGCGGACGAGCAGTACTTC
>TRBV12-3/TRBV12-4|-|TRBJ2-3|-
CASSLYTSTDTQYF
TGTGCCAGCAGTTTATACACGAGCACAGATACGCAGTATTTT
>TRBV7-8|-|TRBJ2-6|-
CASSSQGPPGANVLTF
TGTGCCAGCAGCTCTCAGGGGCCACCTGGGGCCAACGTCCTGACTTTC